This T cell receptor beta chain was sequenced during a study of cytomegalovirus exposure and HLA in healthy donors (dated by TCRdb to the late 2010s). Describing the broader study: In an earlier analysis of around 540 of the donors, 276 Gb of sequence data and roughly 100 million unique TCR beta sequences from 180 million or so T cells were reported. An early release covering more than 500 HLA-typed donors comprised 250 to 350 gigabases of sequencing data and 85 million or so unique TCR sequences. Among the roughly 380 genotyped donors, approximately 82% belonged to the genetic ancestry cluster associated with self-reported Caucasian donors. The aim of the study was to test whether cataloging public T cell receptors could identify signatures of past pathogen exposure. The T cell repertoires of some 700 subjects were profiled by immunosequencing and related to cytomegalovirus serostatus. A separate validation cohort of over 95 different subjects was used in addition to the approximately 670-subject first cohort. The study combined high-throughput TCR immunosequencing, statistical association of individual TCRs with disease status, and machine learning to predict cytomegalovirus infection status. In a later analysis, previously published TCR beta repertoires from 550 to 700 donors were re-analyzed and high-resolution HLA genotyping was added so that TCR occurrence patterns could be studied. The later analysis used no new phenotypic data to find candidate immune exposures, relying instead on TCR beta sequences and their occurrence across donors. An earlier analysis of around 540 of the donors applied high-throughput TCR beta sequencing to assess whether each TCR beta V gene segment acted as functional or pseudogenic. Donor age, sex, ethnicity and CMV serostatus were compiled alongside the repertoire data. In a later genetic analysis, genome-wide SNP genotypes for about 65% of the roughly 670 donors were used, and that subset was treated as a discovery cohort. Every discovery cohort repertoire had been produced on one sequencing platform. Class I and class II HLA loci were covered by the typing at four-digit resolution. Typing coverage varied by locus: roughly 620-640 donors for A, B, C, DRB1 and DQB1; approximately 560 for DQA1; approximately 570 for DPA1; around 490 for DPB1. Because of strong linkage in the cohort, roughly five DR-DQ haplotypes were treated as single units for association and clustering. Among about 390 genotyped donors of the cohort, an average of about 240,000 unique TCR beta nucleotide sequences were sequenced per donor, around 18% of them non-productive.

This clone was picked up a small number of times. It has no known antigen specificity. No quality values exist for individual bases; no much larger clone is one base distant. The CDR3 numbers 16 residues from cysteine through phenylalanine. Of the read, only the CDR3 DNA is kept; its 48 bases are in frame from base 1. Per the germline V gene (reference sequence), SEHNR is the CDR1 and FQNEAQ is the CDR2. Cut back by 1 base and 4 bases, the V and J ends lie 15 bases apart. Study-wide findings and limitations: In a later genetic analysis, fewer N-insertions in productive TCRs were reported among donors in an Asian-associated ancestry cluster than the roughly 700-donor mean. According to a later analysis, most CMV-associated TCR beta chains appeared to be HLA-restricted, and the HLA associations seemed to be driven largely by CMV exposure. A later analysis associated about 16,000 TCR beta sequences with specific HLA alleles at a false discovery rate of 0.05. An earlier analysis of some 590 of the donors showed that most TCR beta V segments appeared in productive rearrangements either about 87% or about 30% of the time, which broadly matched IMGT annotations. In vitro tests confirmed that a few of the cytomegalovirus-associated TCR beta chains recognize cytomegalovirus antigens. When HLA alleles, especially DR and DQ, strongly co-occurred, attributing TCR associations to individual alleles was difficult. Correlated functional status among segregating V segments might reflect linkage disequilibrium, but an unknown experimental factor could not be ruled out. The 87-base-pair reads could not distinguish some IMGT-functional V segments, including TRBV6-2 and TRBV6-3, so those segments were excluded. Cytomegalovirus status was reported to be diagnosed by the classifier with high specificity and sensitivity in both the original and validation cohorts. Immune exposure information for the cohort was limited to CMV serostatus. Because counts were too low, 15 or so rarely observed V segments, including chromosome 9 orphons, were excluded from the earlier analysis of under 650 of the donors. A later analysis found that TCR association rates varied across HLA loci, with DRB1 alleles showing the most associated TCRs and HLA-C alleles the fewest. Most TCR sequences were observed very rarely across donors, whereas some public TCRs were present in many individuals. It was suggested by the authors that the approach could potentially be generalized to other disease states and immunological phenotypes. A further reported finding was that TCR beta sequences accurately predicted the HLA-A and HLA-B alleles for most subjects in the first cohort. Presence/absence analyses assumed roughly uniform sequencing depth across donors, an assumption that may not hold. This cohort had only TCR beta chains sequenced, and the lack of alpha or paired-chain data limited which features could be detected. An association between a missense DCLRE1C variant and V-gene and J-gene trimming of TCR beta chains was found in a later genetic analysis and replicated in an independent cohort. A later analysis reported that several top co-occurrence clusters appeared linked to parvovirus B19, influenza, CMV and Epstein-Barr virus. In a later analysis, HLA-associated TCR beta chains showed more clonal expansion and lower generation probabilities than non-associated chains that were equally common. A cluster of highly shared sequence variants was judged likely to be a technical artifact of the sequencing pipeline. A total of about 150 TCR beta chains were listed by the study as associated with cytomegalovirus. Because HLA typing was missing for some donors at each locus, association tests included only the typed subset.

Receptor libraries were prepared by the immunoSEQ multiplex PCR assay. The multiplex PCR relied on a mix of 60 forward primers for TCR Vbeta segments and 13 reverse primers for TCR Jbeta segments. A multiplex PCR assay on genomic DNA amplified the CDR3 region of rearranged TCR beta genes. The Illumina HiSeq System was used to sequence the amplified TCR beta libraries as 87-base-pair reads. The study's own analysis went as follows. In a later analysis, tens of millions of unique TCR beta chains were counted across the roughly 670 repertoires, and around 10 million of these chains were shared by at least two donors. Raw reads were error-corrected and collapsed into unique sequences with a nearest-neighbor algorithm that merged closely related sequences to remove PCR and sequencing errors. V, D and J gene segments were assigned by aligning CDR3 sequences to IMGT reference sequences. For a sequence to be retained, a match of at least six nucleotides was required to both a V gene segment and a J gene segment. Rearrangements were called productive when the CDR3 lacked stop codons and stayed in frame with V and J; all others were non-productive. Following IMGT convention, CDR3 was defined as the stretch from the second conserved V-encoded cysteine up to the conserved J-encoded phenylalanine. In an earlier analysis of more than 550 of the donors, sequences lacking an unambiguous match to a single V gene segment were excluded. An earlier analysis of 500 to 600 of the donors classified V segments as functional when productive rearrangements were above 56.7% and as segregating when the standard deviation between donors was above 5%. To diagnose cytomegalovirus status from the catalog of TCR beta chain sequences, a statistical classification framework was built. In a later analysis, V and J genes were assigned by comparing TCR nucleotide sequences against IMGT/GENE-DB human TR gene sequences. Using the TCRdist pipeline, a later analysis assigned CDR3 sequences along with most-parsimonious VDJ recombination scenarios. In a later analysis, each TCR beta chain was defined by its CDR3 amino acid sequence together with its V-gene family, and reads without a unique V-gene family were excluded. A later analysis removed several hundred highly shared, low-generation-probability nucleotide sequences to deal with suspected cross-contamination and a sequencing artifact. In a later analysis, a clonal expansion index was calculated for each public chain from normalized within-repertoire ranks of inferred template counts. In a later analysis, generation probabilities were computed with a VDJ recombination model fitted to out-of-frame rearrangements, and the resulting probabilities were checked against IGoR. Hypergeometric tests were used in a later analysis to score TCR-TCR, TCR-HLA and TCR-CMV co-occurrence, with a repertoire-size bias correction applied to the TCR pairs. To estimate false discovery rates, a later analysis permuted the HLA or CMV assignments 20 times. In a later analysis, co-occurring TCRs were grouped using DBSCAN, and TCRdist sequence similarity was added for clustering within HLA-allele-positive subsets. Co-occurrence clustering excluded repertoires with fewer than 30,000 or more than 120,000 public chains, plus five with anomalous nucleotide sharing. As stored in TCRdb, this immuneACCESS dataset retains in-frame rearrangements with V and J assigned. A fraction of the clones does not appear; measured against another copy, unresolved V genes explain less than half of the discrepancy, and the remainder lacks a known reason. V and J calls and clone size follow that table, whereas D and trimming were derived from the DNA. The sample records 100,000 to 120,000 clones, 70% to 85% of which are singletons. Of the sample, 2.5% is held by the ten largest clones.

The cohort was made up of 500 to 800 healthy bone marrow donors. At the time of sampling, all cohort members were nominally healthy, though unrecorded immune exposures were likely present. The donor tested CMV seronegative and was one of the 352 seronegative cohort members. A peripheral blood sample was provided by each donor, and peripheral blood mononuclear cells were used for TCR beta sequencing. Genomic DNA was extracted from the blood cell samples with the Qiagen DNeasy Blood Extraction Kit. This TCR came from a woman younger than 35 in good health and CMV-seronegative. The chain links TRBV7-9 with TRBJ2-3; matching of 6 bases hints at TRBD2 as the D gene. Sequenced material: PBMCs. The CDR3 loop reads CASSLVGGTGADTQYF. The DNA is TGTGCCAGCAGCTTAGTGGGCGGGACGGGCGCAGATACGCAGTATTTT.